This T cell receptor (beta chain) came from a study of T cells in Graves' hyperthyroidism and ophthalmopathy. On the study more broadly: Once the initial diagnosis was made, peripheral blood was obtained before any treatment.

Criteria for exclusion of patients were uncontrolled infection, other autoimmune disease, pregnancy or lactation. Clinical symptoms, serum thyroxine, TRAb, thyroid ultrasound and orbital computed tomography established diagnosis. Study-wide findings and caveats: Researchers found most expanded thyroid clonotypes above 0.001 in blood as well.

Researchers amplified the TCR beta CDR3 regions from RNA transcripts. The HTBI primer set served for first-round RT-PCR of the TCR CDR3. TCRdb processed the multiplex PCR reads anew with MiXCR; each CDR3 protein has one entry. The sample has about 210,000 distinct CDR3 sequences, 18% seen once. Germline CDR1 reads SNHLY; CDR2 reads FYNNEI. The CDR3 contains 15 residues. The V gene end was trimmed by 4 bases and the J gene end by 2 bases; junction bases not matched to a gene: 4. As concerns this clonotype: The antigen is unknown.

The receptor's source is a man aged 40-50 years with Graves' hyperthyroidism. The chain is built from TRBV2 and TRBJ2-3, with TRBD2 identical over 9 bases. The specimen sequenced was blood. The CDR3 sequence is CASSVIAGVTDTQYF. As DNA, the CDR3 is TGTGCCAGCAGTGTGATAGCGGGGGTCACAGATACGCAGTATTTT.